This T cell receptor beta chain derives from a study of PD-L1 blockade in urothelial cancer (dated by TCRdb to the late 2010s). Notes on the research overall: All patients started therapy at some point between 2014 and 2016 and received atezolizumab 1,200 mg intravenously every 3 weeks. About nine tenths of the roughly 29 patients were identified as males with urothelial cancer of bladder origin, and a prior smoking history was reported by 18 of 29 patients. Patients had an ECOG performance status of 0 or 1 and had received between 0 and 3 prior chemotherapy regimens. Blood samples were analyzed 3 weeks after the start of treatment (second dose) and 6 weeks after the start of treatment. Blood samples gave a median of about 130,000 T cells and some 83,000 unique TCRs, with a median clonality of roughly 0.08. The study, an exploratory multi-omic analysis, examined somatic, immune and clinical correlates of response to PD-L1 blockade with atezolizumab in urothelial cancer. Pretreatment tumor samples, along with matched peripheral blood serially collected before and after atezolizumab treatment, were subjected to TCR sequencing. Durable clinical benefit was defined as a progression-free survival longer than 6 months, and TCR features were additionally tested against progression-free survival and overall survival. Whole exome sequencing and RNA sequencing of pretreatment tumors were performed alongside TCR sequencing in the same patients. Roughly 10 patients achieved durable clinical benefit and 20 did not. Just over 28 patients had pretreatment blood TCR-seq, some 25 had at least one posttreatment blood collection, and some 25 had tumor TCR-seq.

Concerning this clone itself: Its cognate antigen has yet to be identified. Base qualities are missing; no much larger clone stands one base away.

The time point tag for this specimen amounts to: pretreatment peripheral blood. A total of 29 patients with locally advanced or metastatic urothelial carcinoma, treated at Memorial Sloan Kettering on a trial protocol, made up the cohort. Peripheral blood mononuclear cells were collected pretreatment and during treatment, with between 1 and 8 total time points obtained per patient. The Qiagen DNeasy Blood extraction kit was used to purify genomic DNA from total PBMCs and from tumor samples. PBMCs were collected pretreatment and during treatment, and were isolated and stored as previously described. V is cut by 7 bases and J by 2 bases, and the space between the germline ends is 9 bases. The CDR3 runs 13 amino acids, cysteine and phenylalanine included. Only the CDR3 portion is preserved as DNA: 39 bases, with reading frame beginning at the first base. CDR1 and CDR2 were assigned from the germline V gene as MNHNS and SASEGT.

To estimate absolute template abundance from read counts, synthetic TCR analog templates were spiked into each PCR. The immunoSEQ assay used bias-controlled V and J gene primers to amplify TCRbeta CDR3 regions from genomic DNA. Sequencing of rearranged TCRbeta segments was performed at approximately 20X coverage. The study's processing was this. Clustering was used to correct sequencing errors, and CDR3s were annotated against IMGT to assign V, D and J genes. Out-of-frame and stop-codon sequences were excluded, and only productive TCRbeta rearrangements were used in downstream analyses. Clonality was computed as one minus Shannon entropy normalized by the log of the number of unique productive sequences. Fisher's exact test with Benjamini-Hochberg correction, using a cutoff of adjusted p below 0.01, was how clones that differed between time points or between blood and tumor were identified. TCRdb re-hosts the immuneACCESS table, in-frame sequences only. Its copies lack some clones; in the studies checked, an unresolved V gene accounts for under half of them, and the cause for the rest is not known. The V and J calls and clone size are taken from that table; D and trimming were inferred from the DNA. Counted in this sample were about 80,000 clones; 85% of them appeared once. About 6.2% of the sample comes from the top ten.

Study-wide conclusions, independent of this receptor: At 3 weeks after the start of treatment, tumor-associated TCR clones in peripheral blood had expanded more in patients with durable benefit (n of about 21, p = 0.022). Small sample size (n ≈ 27) and many exploratory analyses mean the results are intended to be hypothesis-generating. A pretreatment peripheral blood TCR clonality below the median was linked to improved progression-free and overall survival.

Recombination connected TRBV6-1 to TRBJ1-5; perhaps TRBD1 is the D gene, with 5 bases matching. This clonotype was sampled from a man aged 35-49 years with urothelial cancer. The sample consisted of PBMCs, taken around atezolizumab (anti-PD-L1) treatment. The CDR3: CASTTAGNQPQHF. The sequenced DNA is TGTGCCAGCACGACAGCTGGCAATCAGCCCCAGCATTTT.